What follows is one T cell receptor beta chain and its context. Its specific antigen is unknown. Per-base quality was not reported, and no clone a single base away is much larger than it. In light of the paper, this sample's time point label describes: baseline before first vaccination. Vaccinee samples came from UK trials COV001 and COV002, including a single-blind randomized controlled phase 2/3 trial of AZD1222 (ChAdOx1 nCoV-19) in healthy adults. For TCRbeta chain sequencing, PBMC samples were collected from trial participants at day 0 and at day 28 after the second dose. The sample comes from a study of T cell responses to AZD1222 COVID-19 vaccine (dated by TCRdb to about 2021). For the wider study: AZD1222 recipients whose second dose came at about 4 weeks and those whose second dose came at about 12 weeks were combined into one group, since spike-specific TCR depth and breadth did not differ between the two schedules. TCR sequencing covered more than 230 trial participants: 200 to 220 given two doses of AZD1222 and around 26 given two doses of MenACWY control vaccine. Trial participants were enrolled into age subgroups of 18-55, 56-69 and 70-plus years, which contained around 140, 26 and 57 TCR-sequenced participants, respectively. Points the paper makes about the study in general: Epitopes outside the regions mutated in the B.1.351 and B.1.1.7 variants were reportedly recognized by nearly half of the unique spike-specific TCRs. A significant rise in spike-specific TCR breadth and depth was observed after two AZD1222 doses relative to day 0 and relative to MenACWY recipients. Participants were mostly white British, with more females than males. The authors suggested clonal diversity may have been underestimated. CD4 TCRs associated with the vaccine covered the entire spike protein, and the dominant responses were in regions 160-218 and 743-854. Because no day 14 peak-response samples were available, the repertoires could be characterized only after the peak T cell response. In the small 56-69-year group, the increase in depth fell short of significance, most likely because of low power. Conclusions about previously exposed vaccinees are limited, since just a handful of AZD1222 recipients were seropositive for SARS-CoV-2 at baseline.

V is clipped by 2 bases and J by 1 base, and the sequence between their germline boundaries is 7 bases long. CDR1 and CDR2 (SNHLY, FYNNEI) derive from the germline V gene. The CDR3 spans 14 residues, from the cysteine through the phenylalanine. CDR3 DNA is the only sequence kept; it has 42 bases, read in frame from the first base. The CDR3 regions of human TCRbeta chains were analyzed by immunosequencing. As for how the authors treated the data: TCRs in the repertoires were matched against a reference library of SARS-CoV-2-specific TCRs that had been generated with the MIRA antigen-specificity platform. Breadth was defined as the fraction of unique TCRs that were SARS-CoV-2-associated. Depth was defined as the fraction of total T cells that were SARS-CoV-2-associated. Using the MIRA data, each spike-specific TCR was mapped to the spike region that the TCR reacts to and placed in a CD4 or CD8 class. Log10-transformed breadth and depth values were compared by one-way ANOVA with Sidak's multiple comparisons tests. TCRdb took over this immuneACCESS table, retaining in-frame rearrangements with V and J assigned. Such tables are incomplete; in checked studies, under half of the missing clones stem from an unresolved V gene, and the remainder is unexplained. V, J and clone size were drawn from that table, and D and trimming were deduced from the DNA. The sample table records approximately 120,000 clones; roughly 87% of these occur just once. The ten largest clones take up around 4.8% of the sample.

Rearrangement joined TRBV2 to TRBJ2-3, and TRBD2 may be the D gene, going by 5 matching bases. The sequences come from peripheral blood, collected on day 0 of AZD1222 vaccination. The receptor's source is an adult in good health. The CDR3 protein is CASSEPAGTDTQYF. The DNA is as follows: TGTGCCAGCAGTGAACCAGCGGGCACAGATACGCAGTATTTT. Reference TRBV2 and TRBJ2-3 genes cover what lies past the CDR3, so the full variable domain is EPEVTQTPSHQVTQMGQEVILRCVPISNHLYFYWYRQILGQKVEFLVSFYNNEISEKSEIFDDQFSVERPDGSNFTLKIRSTKLEDSAMYFCASSEPAGTDTQYFGPGTRLTVL.